This T cell receptor (beta chain) was retrieved from a study of OX40 agonist ivuxolimab in advanced cancers. Background on the study: Every 2 weeks, ivuxolimab was infused into the patients intravenously at between 0.01 and 10 mg/kg. Findings of the study overall: Undetermined was the antigen specificity of the expanded peripheral T cells.

This clone has a handful of counts. The target antigen is unknown. This CDR3 region has 15 residues. The V gene's germline CDR1 is MGHRA and CDR2 YSYEKL. The V segment lost 0 bases and the J segment 6 bases; nucleotides outside the gene matches: 8. Data came from immunoSEQ multiplex PCR; TCRdb stores just in-frame clones and leaves some out. The sample has 57,000 or so clones, 84% seen once. The TCR sequence derives from an adult with an advanced solid tumor such as melanoma, head and neck, liver or kidney cancer. The chain joins TRBV4-1 to TRBJ2-7, with TRBD1 identical over 7 bases. The specimen comprised CD4+ or CD8+ T cells sorted from blood, sampled in a trial of the OX40 agonist ivuxolimab. In DNA form, the CDR3 reads TGCGCCAGCAGCCAAGATTCGGACAGGTATCCCGAGCAGTACTTC. Its translation: CASSQDSDRYPEQYF.